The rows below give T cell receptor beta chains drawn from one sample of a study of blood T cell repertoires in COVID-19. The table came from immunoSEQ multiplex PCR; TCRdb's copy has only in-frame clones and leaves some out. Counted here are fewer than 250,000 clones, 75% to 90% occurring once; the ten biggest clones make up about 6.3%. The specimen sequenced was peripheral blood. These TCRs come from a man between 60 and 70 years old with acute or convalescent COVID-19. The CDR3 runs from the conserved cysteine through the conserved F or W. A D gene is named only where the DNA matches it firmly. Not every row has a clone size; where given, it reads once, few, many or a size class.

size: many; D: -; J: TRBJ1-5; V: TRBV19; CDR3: CASSIDRAGAPPQHF; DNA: TGTGCCAGTAGTATAGATCGGGCGGGGGCTCCGCCCCAGCATTTT
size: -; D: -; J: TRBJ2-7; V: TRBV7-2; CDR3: CASSLQLGGDSFYEQYF; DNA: TGTGCCAGCAGCCTACAACTAGGCGGCGACTCCTTCTACGAGCAGTACTTC
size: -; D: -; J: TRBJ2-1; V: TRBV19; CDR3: CASSILPSEQFF; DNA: TGTGCCAGTAGTATACTTCCTAGCGAGCAGTTCTTC
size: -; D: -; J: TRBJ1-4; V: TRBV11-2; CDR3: CASSPRGRGNEKLFF; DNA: TGTGCCAGCAGCCCGAGAGGTAGAGGGAATGAAAAACTGTTTTTT
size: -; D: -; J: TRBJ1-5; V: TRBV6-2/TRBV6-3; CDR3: CASSYDTGLGNQPQHF; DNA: TGTGCCAGCAGTTACGATACAGGATTGGGCAATCAGCCCCAGCATTTT
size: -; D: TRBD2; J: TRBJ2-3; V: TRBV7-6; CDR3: CASSLGTSGSTDTQYF; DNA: TGTGCCAGCAGCTTAGGAACTAGCGGCAGCACAGATACGCAGTATTTT
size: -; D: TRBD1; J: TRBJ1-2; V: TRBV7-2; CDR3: CASSLKDRVAYTF; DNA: TGTGCCAGCAGCTTAAAAGACAGGGTAGCCTACACCTTC
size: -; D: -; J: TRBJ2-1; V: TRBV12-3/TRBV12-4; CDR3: CASSLTGSSRFF; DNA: TGTGCCAGCAGTTTAACCGGGAGCTCACGCTTCTTC
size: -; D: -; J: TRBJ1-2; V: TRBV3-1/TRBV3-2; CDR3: CASSPSGQTGYTF; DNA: TGTGCCAGCAGCCCCTCAGGACAGACTGGCTACACCTTC
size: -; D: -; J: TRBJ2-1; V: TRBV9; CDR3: CASSVSRDHNEQFF; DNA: TGTGCCAGCAGCGTATCTAGAGATCACAATGAGCAGTTCTTC
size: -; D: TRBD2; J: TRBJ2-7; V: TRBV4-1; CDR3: CASSHGGLAGNLVEQYF; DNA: TGCGCCAGCAGCCATGGGGGACTAGCGGGAAACTTAGTCGAGCAGTACTTC
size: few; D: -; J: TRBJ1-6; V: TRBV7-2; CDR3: CASSQFGRRSSYNSPLHF; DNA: TGTGCCAGCAGCCAATTCGGACGGAGGAGCTCCTATAATTCACCCCTCCACTTT
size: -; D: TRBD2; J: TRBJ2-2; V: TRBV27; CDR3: CASSLYGLGLYTGELFF; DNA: TGTGCCAGCAGTTTATACGGACTAGGGCTATACACCGGGGAGCTGTTTTTT
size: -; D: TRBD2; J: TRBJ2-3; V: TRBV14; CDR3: CASSRTSGALDTQYF; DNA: TGTGCCAGCAGCCGGACTAGCGGGGCTTTAGATACGCAGTATTTT
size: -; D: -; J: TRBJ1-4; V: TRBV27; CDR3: CASSPGIQAQSLFF; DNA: TGTGCCAGCAGTCCTGGAATACAGGCTCAATCGCTGTTTTTT
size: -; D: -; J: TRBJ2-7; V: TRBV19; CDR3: CASSIYGDTAYEQYF; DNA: TGTGCCAGTAGTATATACGGGGACACCGCCTACGAGCAGTACTTC
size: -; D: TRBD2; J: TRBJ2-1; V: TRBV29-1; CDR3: CSVEYSSGRADEQFF; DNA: TGCAGCGTTGAATATTCGAGCGGGAGGGCAGATGAGCAGTTCTTC
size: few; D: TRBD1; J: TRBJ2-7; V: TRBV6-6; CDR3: CASSYSSGQGYEQYF; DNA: TGTGCCAGCAGTTACTCCTCTGGACAGGGCTACGAGCAGTACTTC
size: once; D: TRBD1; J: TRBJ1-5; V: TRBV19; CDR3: CASSIEDREGPYQPQHF; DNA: TGTGCCAGTAGTATCGAGGACAGGGAGGGACCGTATCAGCCCCAGCATTTT
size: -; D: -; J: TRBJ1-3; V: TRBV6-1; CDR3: CASSEDYGNTIYF; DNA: TGTGCCAGCAGTGAGGACTATGGAAACACCATATATTTT
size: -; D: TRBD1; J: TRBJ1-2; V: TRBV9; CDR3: CAGSPIIGTAAYGYTF; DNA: TGTGCCGGCAGCCCCATAATAGGGACAGCCGCATATGGCTACACCTTC
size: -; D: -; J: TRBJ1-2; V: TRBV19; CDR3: CASSIARGPNYGYTF; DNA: TGTGCCAGTAGTATAGCCAGGGGCCCAAACTATGGCTACACCTTC
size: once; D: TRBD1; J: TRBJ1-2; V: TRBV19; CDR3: CASTQGALINYGYTF; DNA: TGTGCCAGCACACAGGGGGCGCTTATTAACTATGGCTACACCTTC
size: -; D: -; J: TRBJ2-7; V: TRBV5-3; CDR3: CARSLTRGSEDGTYEQYF; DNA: TGTGCCAGAAGCTTGACTCGGGGAAGTGAGGACGGGACCTACGAGCAGTACTTC
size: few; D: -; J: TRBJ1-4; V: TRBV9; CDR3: CASSVGPGPNEKLFF; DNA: TGTGCCAGCAGCGTAGGACCAGGCCCTAATGAAAAACTGTTTTTT
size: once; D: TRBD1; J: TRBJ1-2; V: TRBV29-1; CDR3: CSDLGQGTHGYTF; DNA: TGCAGCGACCTAGGACAGGGAACCCATGGCTACACCTTC